Listed below are T cell receptor beta chains from one sample, sequenced in a study of shared clonotypes between healthy human individuals. The method was immunoSEQ multiplex PCR; TCRdb's version includes in-frame clones alone and lacks a portion of them. The sample yields fewer than 400,000 clones, around 72% seen once. Input material: memory CD4+ T cells sorted from blood. Source of these receptors: a man younger than 40 in good health. CDR3s include the opening cysteine and the closing phenylalanine or tryptophan. The D gene is left open where the match is weak. Part of the rows lack a size; the others show once, few, many or a class for expanded clones.

clone_size j_call v_call d_call cdr3_aa cdr3_nt
. TRBJ2-7 TRBV15 . CATSRDPGYEQYF TGTGCCACCAGCAGAGATCCGGGGTACGAGCAGTACTTC
few TRBJ2-7 TRBV7-6 TRBD2 CASSPSPGLADLISPYEQYF TGTGCCAGCAGCCCTAGTCCGGGACTAGCGGACCTAATATCCCCCTACGAGCAGTACTTC
. TRBJ2-1 TRBV5-1 . CASSLDVTKPQDEQFF TGCGCCAGCAGCTTGGATGTGACCAAGCCGCAGGATGAGCAGTTCTTC
. TRBJ1-2 TRBV27 TRBD1 CASSLRGTGGDSGGYTF TGTGCCAGCAGTTTAAGGGGGACAGGGGGCGATTCGGGCGGCTACACCTTC
. TRBJ1-1 TRBV5-1 . CASSLRDPMNTEAFF TGCGCCAGCAGCTTAAGGGACCCCATGAACACTGAAGCTTTCTTT
. TRBJ2-7 TRBV6-1 . CASKGPYEQYF TGTGCCAGCAAGGGGCCCTACGAGCAGTACTTC
. TRBJ1-2 TRBV6-5 . CASSYSEGSYGYTF TGTGCCAGCAGTTACTCCGAAGGTAGCTATGGCTACACCTTC
few TRBJ2-7 TRBV2 TRBD2 CASSEELAGGGEQYF TGTGCCAGCAGTGAAGAACTAGCGGGAGGGGGCGAGCAGTACTTC
few TRBJ1-3 TRBV5-4 . CASSSRDSGNTIYF TGTGCCAGCAGCTCACGGGACTCTGGAAACACCATATATTTT
. TRBJ1-5 TRBV5-6 . CASSWGGIGNQPQHF TGTGCCAGCAGCTGGGGAGGGATTGGGAATCAGCCCCAGCATTTT
many TRBJ1-4 TRBV9 . CASSRSGGSEKLFF TGTGCCAGCAGCCGCTCCGGGGGGAGTGAAAAACTGTTTTTT
. TRBJ1-5 TRBV7-2 . CASSRFRREGYSNQPQHF TGTGCCAGCAGCCGCTTCCGTCGGGAGGGATATAGCAATCAGCCCCAGCATTTT
. TRBJ2-1 TRBV29-1 . CSGRAGNEQFF TGCAGCGGGAGGGCGGGGAATGAGCAGTTCTTC
few TRBJ1-5 TRBV2 TRBD1 CASSSDRGLGNQPQHF TGTGCCAGCAGTTCGGACAGGGGGCTTGGCAATCAGCCCCAGCATTTT
. TRBJ2-7 TRBV28 TRBD2 CASSNGRAYEQYF TGTGCCAGCAGTAACGGGAGGGCCTACGAGCAGTACTTC
. TRBJ2-1 TRBV25-1 . CASSEVAFNEQFF TGTGCCAGCAGTGAGGTGGCGTTCAATGAGCAGTTCTTC
. TRBJ2-7 TRBV2 . CASSEGGGVSYEQYF TGTGCCAGCAGTGAAGGCGGCGGGGTGTCCTACGAGCAGTACTTC
. TRBJ2-7 TRBV5-1 TRBD2 CASSLWAGVTYEQYF TGCGCCAGCAGCTTGTGGGCGGGGGTCACCTACGAGCAGTACTTC
many TRBJ2-5 TRBV6-1 . CASNLSGPQETQYF TGTGCCAGCAACTTAAGCGGGCCCCAAGAGACCCAGTACTTC
. TRBJ1-2 TRBV19 . CASSIFPELDSGYTF TGTGCCAGTAGTATTTTCCCGGAGCTCGACTCTGGCTACACCTTC
many TRBJ1-1 TRBV10-3 . CAISDSDRTGLSEAFF TGTGCCATCAGTGATTCTGACCGGACCGGACTCTCTGAAGCTTTCTTT
few TRBJ1-5 TRBV7-6 TRBD1 CASSLGGQDNQPQHF TGTGCCAGCAGCTTAGGTGGACAGGACAATCAGCCCCAGCATTTT
few TRBJ2-1 TRBV7-2 TRBD2 CASLLTSSGYNEQFF TGTGCCAGCTTGCTGACTAGCTCGGGTTACAATGAGCAGTTCTTC
. TRBJ1-1 TRBV27 . CASSLRSTLNTEAFF TGTGCCAGCAGTTTAAGGAGCACTTTGAACACTGAAGCTTTCTTT
. TRBJ2-2 TRBV6-5 TRBD2 CASSYSSGANTGELFF TGTGCCAGCAGTTATTCTAGCGGGGCGAACACCGGGGAGCTGTTTTTT
. TRBJ2-3 TRBV5-1 . CASSLDQTTDTQYF TGCGCCAGCAGCTTGGATCAGACCACAGATACGCAGTATTTT
. TRBJ1-4 TRBV5-6 . CASSRRATGDEKLFF TGTGCCAGCAGCCGCAGGGCTACGGGGGATGAAAAACTGTTTTTT
. TRBJ2-7 TRBV7-9 . CASSSTSKYEQYF TGTGCCAGCAGCTCCACTAGCAAATACGAGCAGTACTTC
. TRBJ2-2 TRBV10-2 TRBD2 CASKISGLAGQTGELFF TGCGCCAGCAAAATCTCCGGGCTAGCGGGACAAACCGGGGAGCTGTTTTTT
. TRBJ2-6 TRBV14 . CASRGTGANVLTF TGTGCCAGTCGGGGGACTGGGGCCAACGTCCTGACTTTC
. TRBJ2-1 TRBV7-6 . CASSLDGGYNEQFF TGTGCCAGCAGCTTAGACGGGGGATACAATGAGCAGTTCTTC
. TRBJ2-1 TRBV5-4 TRBD2 CASTRTSGSYNEQFF TGTGCCAGCACCCGGACTAGCGGGTCCTACAATGAGCAGTTCTTC
few TRBJ2-1 TRBV7-2 . CASSLGRTKNNEQFF TGTGCCAGCAGCTTAGGGCGGACAAAAAACAATGAGCAGTTCTTC
. TRBJ2-7 TRBV11-2 TRBD1 CASSLRQGGEQYF TGTGCCAGCAGCTTACGACAGGGGGGCGAGCAGTACTTC
. TRBJ2-4 TRBV6-4 . CASSDGGSKNIQYF TGTGCCAGCAGTGACGGTGGGTCCAAAAACATTCAGTACTTC
. TRBJ1-3 TRBV10-1 . CASSDRVEGKSSGNTIYF TGCGCCAGCAGTGATAGGGTAGAGGGGAAGAGCTCTGGAAACACCATATATTTT
. TRBJ1-2 TRBV6-1 . CAVGRDGYTF TGTGCCGTTGGACGGGATGGCTACACCTTC
few TRBJ2-5 TRBV19 . CASSKQGSYGGETQYF TGTGCCAGTAGTAAACAGGGGTCTTATGGAGGGGAGACCCAGTACTTC
. TRBJ2-3 TRBV9 . CASSVLDSGNTDTQYF TGTGCCAGCAGCGTATTGGATAGCGGAAACACAGATACGCAGTATTTT
. TRBJ2-3 TRBV5-4 . CASSLDNVAADTQYF TGTGCCAGCAGCTTGGATAACGTAGCGGCAGATACGCAGTATTTT
. TRBJ2-3 TRBV7-9 TRBD2 CASSLEAGGVTDTQYF TGTGCCAGCAGCTTAGAAGCGGGAGGGGTCACAGATACGCAGTATTTT
. TRBJ2-1 TRBV5-1 TRBD1 CASSLPGQGINEQFF TGCGCCAGCAGCTTACCGGGACAGGGGATCAATGAGCAGTTCTTC
few TRBJ2-7 TRBV5-1 TRBD1 CASSRTGGSKEQYF TGCGCCAGCAGCCGGACAGGGGGTTCTAAGGAGCAGTACTTC
. TRBJ2-5 TRBV5-4 TRBD2 CASSLAGGGRETQYF TGTGCCAGCAGCTTGGCTGGCGGGGGGAGGGAGACCCAGTACTTC
. TRBJ1-5 TRBV7-9 . CASSPLNQPQHF TGTGCCAGCAGCCCACTTAATCAGCCCCAGCATTTT